Listed below are T cell receptor beta chains from one sample, sequenced in a study of shared clonotypes between healthy human individuals. Profiled with immunoSEQ multiplex PCR; TCRdb holds only in-frame clones, not every one. The sample carries approximately 2.1 million clones, just over 90% recorded once. The sample comprised naive CD4+ T cells from PBMCs. These receptors were taken from a man between 18 and 29 years old in good health. Some clones in this sample may be carry-over from other donors' samples. CDR3s include the opening cysteine and the closing phenylalanine or tryptophan. Fields, in order: CDR3 protein, CDR3 DNA, clone size, D gene, V gene, J gene, CDR3 length. A D gene is named only where the DNA matches it firmly. A row's size may be missing; if present it is once, few, many or a size class.

CDR3: CASSPRGNVPDTQYF
DNA: TGCGCCAGCAGCCCCCGAGGAAACGTCCCAGATACGCAGTATTTT
size: .
D: .
V: TRBV5-1
J: TRBJ2-3
length: 15

CDR3: CASSLGATPDYEQFF
DNA: TGTGCCAGCAGCTTAGGCGCGACCCCGGACTATGAGCAGTTCTTC
size: .
D: .
V: TRBV11-3
J: TRBJ2-1
length: 15

CDR3: CSSGLAGDVTDTQYF
DNA: TGCAGCTCGGGATTAGCGGGAGATGTAACAGATACGCAGTATTTT
size: .
D: TRBD2
V: TRBV29-1
J: TRBJ2-3
length: 15

CDR3: CASSLPTVHETEAFF
DNA: TGCGCCAGCAGCTTACCCACAGTACACGAAACTGAAGCTTTCTTT
size: few
D: .
V: TRBV5-1
J: TRBJ1-1
length: 15

CDR3: CASSGTGAHTEAFF
DNA: TGTGCCAGCAGTGGGACAGGGGCGCACACTGAAGCTTTCTTT
size: few
D: TRBD1
V: TRBV25-1
J: TRBJ1-1
length: 14

CDR3: CASSDSRGPTRYTF
DNA: TGTGCCAGCAGTGATTCAAGGGGGCCGACACGCTACACCTTC
size: once
D: TRBD1
V: TRBV25-1
J: TRBJ1-2
length: 14

CDR3: CASSLLPPDEKLFF
DNA: TGTGCCAGCAGCTTACTACCCCCGGATGAAAAACTGTTTTTT
size: .
D: .
V: TRBV7-2
J: TRBJ1-4
length: 14

CDR3: CASSVGQGPRGSSGNTIYF
DNA: TGTGCCAGTAGTGTGGGACAGGGCCCCCGAGGCAGCTCTGGAAACACCATATATTTT
size: once
D: TRBD1
V: TRBV19
J: TRBJ1-3
length: 19

CDR3: CASSPTYTDTQYF
DNA: TGCGCCAGCAGCCCTACCTACACAGATACGCAGTATTTT
size: .
D: .
V: TRBV5-1
J: TRBJ2-3
length: 13

CDR3: CASRGQGPYEQYF
DNA: TGTGCCAGCAGGGGACAGGGCCCCTACGAGCAGTACTTC
size: .
D: TRBD1
V: TRBV6-4
J: TRBJ2-7
length: 13

CDR3: CASSLGSNTEAFF
DNA: TGTGCCAGCAGCTTAGGCTCGAACACTGAAGCTTTCTTT
size: .
D: .
V: TRBV7-9
J: TRBJ1-1
length: 13

CDR3: CASSYSQGVGTEAFF
DNA: TGTGCCAGCAGTTACTCCCAGGGGGTCGGCACTGAAGCTTTCTTT
size: .
D: TRBD1
V: TRBV6-6
J: TRBJ1-1
length: 15

CDR3: CASSLKAAISGNTIYF
DNA: TGTGCCAGCAGCTTAAAGGCAGCCATCTCTGGAAACACCATATATTTT
size: once
D: .
V: TRBV7-2
J: TRBJ1-3
length: 16

CDR3: CASSLGQANIYEQYF
DNA: TGTGCCAGCAGCCTCGGACAGGCCAACATCTACGAGCAGTACTTC
size: .
D: TRBD1
V: TRBV7-2
J: TRBJ2-7
length: 15

CDR3: CASSVDVGPYEQYF
DNA: TGTGCCAGCAGCGTAGATGTTGGTCCCTACGAGCAGTACTTC
size: .
D: .
V: TRBV9
J: TRBJ2-7
length: 14

CDR3: CASSDQTGANTGELFF
DNA: TGTGCCAGCAGTGATCAGACAGGGGCTAACACCGGGGAGCTGTTTTTT
size: .
D: TRBD1
V: TRBV6-1
J: TRBJ2-2
length: 16

CDR3: CAGTSAGNTIYF
DNA: TGTGCCGGGACCTCTGCTGGAAACACCATATATTTT
size: .
D: .
V: TRBV30
J: TRBJ1-3
length: 12

CDR3: CASRVPRGAAYEQYF
DNA: TGTGCCAGCAGGGTGCCCCGGGGGGCAGCCTACGAGCAGTACTTC
size: .
D: .
V: TRBV27
J: TRBJ2-7
length: 15

CDR3: CASREPSTANYGYTF
DNA: TGTGCCAGCAGGGAACCCTCGACGGCTAACTATGGCTACACCTTC
size: .
D: .
V: TRBV6-6
J: TRBJ1-2
length: 15

CDR3: CASSLRTSASSTDTQYF
DNA: TGCGCCAGCAGCTTGAGGACTAGCGCTTCTAGCACAGATACGCAGTATTTT
size: .
D: TRBD2
V: TRBV5-1
J: TRBJ2-3
length: 17

CDR3: CASSLDMRRTGELFF
DNA: TGTGCCAGCAGCTTAGATATGAGGCGGACCGGGGAGCTGTTTTTT
size: .
D: .
V: TRBV11-2
J: TRBJ2-2
length: 15

CDR3: CAIGPSGRAGDTQYF
DNA: TGTGCCATCGGACCTAGCGGGAGGGCCGGGGATACGCAGTATTTT
size: once
D: TRBD2
V: TRBV10-3
J: TRBJ2-3
length: 15